This record concerns one T cell receptor (beta chain) sequence. As yet, its antigen is unknown. Assay used: immunoSEQ multiplex PCR; TCRdb lists only in-frame clones, some missing. The sample holds around 130,000 clones, 93% seen once. This record belongs to a study of T cell responses to AZD1222 COVID-19 vaccine. General study findings and limits: Of spike-specific TCRs, nearly half reportedly target regions left unmutated in variants.

The CDR3 extends over 15 amino acids. V dropped 8 bases and J dropped 4; count of bases not matched to a gene: 10. Germline loops: CDR1 WNHNN, CDR2 SYGVQD (reference sequence). V usage is TRBV10-1 and J usage is TRBJ2-1, with 8 positions matching TRBD2. This material consisted of peripheral blood, taken on day 0 of AZD1222 vaccination. The receptor was derived from an adult in good health. DNA of the CDR3: TGCGCCAGCGTGACCGCGGGAGGCCCTTACAATGAGCAGTTCTTC. It translates to CASVTAGGPYNEQFF.